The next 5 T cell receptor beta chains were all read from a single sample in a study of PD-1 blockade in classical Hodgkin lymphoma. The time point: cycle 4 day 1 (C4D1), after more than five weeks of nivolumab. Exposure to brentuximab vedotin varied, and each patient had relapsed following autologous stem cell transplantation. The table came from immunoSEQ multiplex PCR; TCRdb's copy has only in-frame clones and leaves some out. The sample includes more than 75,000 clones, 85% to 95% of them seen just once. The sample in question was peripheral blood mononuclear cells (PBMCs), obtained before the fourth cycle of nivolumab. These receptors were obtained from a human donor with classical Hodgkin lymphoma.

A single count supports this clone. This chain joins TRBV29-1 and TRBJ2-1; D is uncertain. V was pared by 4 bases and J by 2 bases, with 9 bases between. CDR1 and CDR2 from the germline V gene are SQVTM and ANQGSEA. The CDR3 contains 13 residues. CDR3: CSVGGRAYNEQFF. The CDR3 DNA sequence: TGCAGCGTTGGAGGACGGGCCTACAATGAGCAGTTCTTC.

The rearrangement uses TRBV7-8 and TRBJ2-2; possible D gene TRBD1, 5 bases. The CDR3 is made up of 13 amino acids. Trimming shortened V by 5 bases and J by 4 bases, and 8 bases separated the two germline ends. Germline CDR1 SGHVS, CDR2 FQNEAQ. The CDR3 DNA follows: TGTGCCAGCAGCCAGGGCCCCACCGGGGAGCTGTTTTTT. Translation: CASSQGPTGELFF.

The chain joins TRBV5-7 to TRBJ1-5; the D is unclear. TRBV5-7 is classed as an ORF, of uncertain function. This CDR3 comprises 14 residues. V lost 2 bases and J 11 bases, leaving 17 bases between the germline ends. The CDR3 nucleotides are TGTGCCAGCAGCTTCAGGCAAGCCCGGGCAGCCCAGCATTTT. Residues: CASSFRQARAAQHF.

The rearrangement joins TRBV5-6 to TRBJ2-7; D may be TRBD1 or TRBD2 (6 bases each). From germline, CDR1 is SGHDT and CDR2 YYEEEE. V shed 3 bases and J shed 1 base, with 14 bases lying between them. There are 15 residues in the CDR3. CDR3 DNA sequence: TGTGCCAGCAGCTCGGGACTCGGACAGTCCTACGAGCAGTACTTC. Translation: CASSSGLGQSYEQYF.

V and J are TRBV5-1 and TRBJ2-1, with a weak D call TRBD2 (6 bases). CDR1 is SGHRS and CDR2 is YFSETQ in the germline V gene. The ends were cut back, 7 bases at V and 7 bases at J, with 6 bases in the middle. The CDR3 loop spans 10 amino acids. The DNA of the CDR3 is TGCGCCAGCCGGGGGAATGAGCAGTTCTTC. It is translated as CASRGNEQFF.